The 28 T cell receptor beta chains below were found in one sample sequenced in a study of blood T cell repertoires in COVID-19. Sequencing used immunoSEQ multiplex PCR; TCRdb keeps in-frame clones, though not all of them. The sample yields 210,000 or so clones, roughly 80% seen once. Specimen: peripheral blood. Receptor source: a human donor in a cohort sampled during active COVID-19.

The chain has TRBV3-1 (or the pseudogene TRBV3-2) and TRBJ1-1; 10 nucleotides align to TRBD1. The CDR3 spans 15 residues. Germline CDR1 and CDR2: LGHDT and YNNKEL (reference sequence). V lost 6 bases to trimming and J lost 6 bases; unmatched junction nucleotides: 10. In DNA, the CDR3 is TGTGCCAGCAGTCGACAGGGGGCGCGGGGTGCTGAAGCTTTCTTT. Translated, it gives CASSRQGARGAEAFF.

CDR3 DNA sequence: TGTGCCAGCACCAGGGACAGGGCTAATAATTCACCCCTCCACTTT. Translation: CASTRDRANNSPLHF. The genes are TRBV6-5 and TRBJ1-6; 9 bases map to TRBD1. The V and J ends lost 7 bases and 5 bases, in that order; junction bases with no gene match: 6. In germline, CDR1 is MNHEY, CDR2 SVGAGI. The CDR3 loop spans 15 amino acids.

This clone was counted ten times or more. The J gene is TRBJ2-5, the V gene TRBV28; 7 nucleotides align to TRBD2. This CDR3 is built from 17 residues. The germline V gene encodes CDR1 MDHEN and CDR2 SYDVKM. V shed 7 bases and J 7 bases; nucleotides not matched to a gene: 21. CDR3 amino acids: CASMTTGTISGHLTQYF. As DNA, the CDR3 is TGTGCCAGCATGACTACCGGGACTATTAGCGGACATTTGACCCAGTACTTC. The full variable domain, with the rest looked up from reference TRBV28 and TRBJ2-5, is DVKVTQSSRYLVKRTGEKVFLECVQDMDHENMFWYRQDPGLGLRLIYFSYDVKMKEKGDIPEGYSVSREKKERFSLILESASTNQTSMYLCASMTTGTISGHLTQYFGPGTRLLVL.

The CDR3 DNA reads as TGTGCCAGCAGCCCTTGGGACAGGGCGGCTGGAAACACCATATATTTT. Its protein product is CASSPWDRAAGNTIYF. The V and J genes are TRBV9 and TRBJ1-3, with 9 nucleotides matching TRBD1. The CDR3 runs to 16 residues. Per germline, CDR1 SGDLS and CDR2 YYNGEE. Trimming took 4 bases from V and 2 from J; bases not matched to a gene: 7. The full variable domain, with the rest looked up from reference TRBV9 and TRBJ1-3, is DSGVTQTPKHLITATGQRVTLRCSPRSGDLSVYWYQQSLDQGLQFLIQYYNGEERAKGNILERFSAQQFPDLHSELNLSSLELGDSALYFCASSPWDRAAGNTIYFGEGSWLTVV.

This chain joins TRBV11-2 and TRBJ2-7, with D unresolved. CDR3 length: 14 amino acids. The V and J ends lost 0 bases and 1 base respectively, with 7 bases between them. Germline V CDR1 and CDR2: SGHAT, FQNNGV. CDR3 nucleotide sequence: TGTGCCAGCAGCTTAGAAGTTAGATCCTACGAGCAGTACTTC. Encoded protein: CASSLEVRSYEQYF.

This chain links TRBV9 with TRBJ2-7; 10 bases agree with TRBD2. CDR3 length equals 16 residues. Germline trimming cut 0 bases from V and 6 bases from J; bases unmatched to any gene: 9. In germline, CDR1 is SGDLS, CDR2 YYNGEE. The CDR3, as DNA: TGTGCCAGCAGCGTAGGGGCTAGCGGGAGTGGGGGCGAGCAGTACTTC. Translating it yields CASSVGASGSGGEQYF.

This clone was detected a few times. The rearrangement joins TRBV19 to TRBJ1-6; D is unclear. V lost 3 bases and J lost 10, with 13 bases in between. Germline values: CDR1 LNHDA, CDR2 SQIVND (reference sequence). This CDR3 has 14 residues. CDR3 in amino acids: CASSMGPGGSPLHF. CDR3 in DNA: TGTGCCAGTAGTATGGGTCCGGGAGGATCACCCCTCCACTTT.

J is TRBJ2-1 and V is TRBV2, with D perhaps TRBD2 (5 bases). CDR1 is SNHLY and CDR2 is FYNNEI in the germline V gene. The CDR3 covers 14 residues. V lost 6 bases and J 4 bases, leaving 13 bases between the germline ends. CDR3 sequence: CASSPTQRYNEQFF. The CDR3 nucleotides are TGTGCCAGCAGCCCTACCCAGCGGTACAATGAGCAGTTCTTC.

The chain combines TRBV29-1 with TRBJ1-5; TRBD1 aligns across 8 bases. The germline V gene has CDR1 SQVTM and CDR2 ANQGSEA. The CDR3 runs to 13 residues. V shed 6 bases, J shed 7 bases, and the junction held 8 bases outside the gene matches. The CDR3 region has the DNA TGCAGCGTGCAACAGGGGGGCGGGCAGCCCCAGCATTTT. Translated: CSVQQGGGQPQHF.

This clone occurred once. The chain has TRBV11-2 and TRBJ2-1, with a weak D call TRBD2 (5 bases). This CDR3 is built from 15 residues. V was trimmed by 1 base and J by 8 bases, leaving 15 bases between them. CDR1 is SGHAT, CDR2 FQNNGV, per germline. The CDR3 DNA sequence: TGTGCCAGCAGCTTAGTATCGGGAAGGGTCGATGAGCAGTTCTTC. Amino acids: CASSLVSGRVDEQFF.

This sequence joins TRBV28 and TRBJ1-1; 8 bases match TRBD1. The CDR3 contains 18 residues. Germline-derived CDR1 and CDR2 are MDHEN and SYDVKM. Trimming removed 7 bases from V and 6 bases from J; junction bases left unmatched: 22. The CDR3 here is CASTPRRRLRQGMSEAFF. The CDR3 DNA is TGTGCCAGCACCCCCAGACGGCGTTTGAGACAGGGGATGTCTGAAGCTTTCTTT. Together with reference TRBV28 and TRBJ1-1, the CDR3 gives the full variable domain: DVKVTQSSRYLVKRTGEKVFLECVQDMDHENMFWYRQDPGLGLRLIYFSYDVKMKEKGDIPEGYSVSREKKERFSLILESASTNQTSMYLCASTPRRRLRQGMSEAFFGQGTRLTVV.

The CDR3 here is CASSTRQGRDSPLHF. Here the CDR3 DNA reads TGTGCCAGCAGCACTCGACAGGGGAGAGACTCACCCCTCCACTTT. The rearrangement links TRBV5-8 to TRBJ1-6, with TRBD1 identical over 8 bases. Germline loops: CDR1 SGHTS, CDR2 YDEGEE. The CDR3 runs to 15 residues. V gave up 4 bases and J gave up 10 bases; unmatched junction bases: 10.

The CDR3 bases are TGTGCCAGCAGTGAAGAGTCCAGAAGCCAAGAGACCCAGTACTTC. Translation gives CASSEESRSQETQYF. The rearrangement joins TRBV2 to TRBJ2-5; D gene uncertain. Germline CDR1 reads SNHLY; CDR2 reads FYNNEI. The ends were cut back, 1 base at V and 1 base at J, with 10 bases in the middle. CDR3 length equals 15 residues.

The gene calls are TRBV28 and TRBJ2-7; unclear D gene. Germline assignment: CDR1 MDHEN and CDR2 SYDVKM. V lost 10 bases, J lost 3 bases, and 13 bases lay in between. The CDR3 contains 12 residues. The CDR3 region is CATSDTSYEQYF. The CDR3 DNA is TGTGCCACCTCCGACACAAGCTACGAGCAGTACTTC.

This clone has just a few counts. V and J are TRBV6-2 or TRBV6-3 and TRBJ2-1; 12 bases are a match to TRBD2. Germline trimming cut 4 bases from V and 14 bases from J; bases unmatched to any gene: 15. The CDR3 covers 16 residues. CDR1 MNHEY and CDR2 SVGEGT come from the germline V gene. DNA for the CDR3: TGTGCCAGCAGTTCACACATTACATCTAGCGGGAGGGCCAAGTTCTTC. Its protein product is CASSSHITSSGRAKFF.

J is TRBJ1-1 and V is TRBV4-1; 8 bases are a match to TRBD1. The CDR3 is made up of 14 amino acids. The V gene end was trimmed by 3 bases and the J gene end by 4 bases; junction bases not matched to a gene: 4. Germline V gene lookup returns CDR1 MGHRA and CDR2 YSYEKL. The CDR3 spells CASSQTTGGTEAFF. The CDR3 region has the DNA TGCGCCAGCAGCCAGACCACAGGGGGCACTGAAGCTTTCTTT.

V gene TRBV2 combines with J gene TRBJ2-5; 8 bases agree with TRBD1. Germline V CDR1 and CDR2: SNHLY, FYNNEI. Trimming cost V 6 bases and J 1 base; bases outside gene matches: 4. There are 14 residues in the CDR3. Here the CDR3 DNA reads TGTGCCAGCAGCCCAGGGGGCCTCCAAGAGACCCAGTACTTC. Protein product: CASSPGGLQETQYF.

Only one count was recorded for this clone. The rearrangement joins TRBV18 to TRBJ1-1; 7 nucleotides agree with TRBD1. V gave up 6 bases and J gave up 4 bases; unmatched junction bases: 5. Germline CDR1 reads KGHSH; CDR2 reads LQKENI. The CDR3 is 13 amino acids. The CDR3, as DNA: TGTGCCAGCTCGCGGACAGGAAGCACTGAAGCTTTCTTT. This encodes CASSRTGSTEAFF.

About this clone: The sample holds other DNA sequences that translate to the same CDR3. This rearrangement joins TRBV5-1 to TRBJ2-2, with D unresolved. Looked up from germline, CDR1 is SGHRS and CDR2 is YFSETQ. The CDR3 extends over 15 amino acids. The V end was cut by 0 bases, the J end by 1 base, with 7 bases between. CDR3: CASSLVAGNTGELFF. The DNA of the CDR3 is TGCGCCAGCAGCTTGGTGGCAGGGAACACCGGGGAGCTGTTTTTT.

CDR3 DNA sequence: TGTGCCAGCAGTGATCTTTTGAGAGGGGAAAAACTGTTTTTT. This encodes CASSDLLRGEKLFF. This chain connects TRBV25-1 to TRBJ1-4; no firm D call. Germline lookup yields CDR1 MGHDK and CDR2 SYGVNS. The germline V and J ends were trimmed by 3 bases and 8 bases, with 13 bases remaining between them. The CDR3 is 14 amino acids.

The rearrangement uses TRBV6-5 and TRBJ2-7; TRBD2 aligns across 11 bases. V lost 5 bases and J lost 4; bases outside the gene matches: 4. In germline, CDR1 is MNHEY, CDR2 SVGAGI. CDR3 length equals 14 residues. In DNA, the CDR3 is TGTGCCAGCAGTATTGGGACTAGCGGATACGAGCAGTACTTC. Translated, it gives CASSIGTSGYEQYF.

This chain's CDR3 is CASSNMPGLAGGRGTDTQYF. CDR3 DNA: TGTGCCAGCAGCAATATGCCGGGACTAGCGGGAGGGCGGGGGACAGATACGCAGTATTTT. The chain combines TRBV7-3 with TRBJ2-3; 16 nucleotides align to TRBD2. Trimming took 5 bases from V and 3 from J; bases not matched to a gene: 14. CDR1 is SGHTA and CDR2 is FQGTGA in the germline V gene. This CDR3 spans 20 amino acids.

The rearrangement links TRBV6-2 or TRBV6-3 to TRBJ2-1; TRBD2 matches at 9 bases. CDR1 MNHEY and CDR2 SVGEGT come from the germline V gene. The CDR3 has 15 residues. Trimming cost V 5 bases and J 4 bases; bases outside gene matches: 6. The CDR3 protein is CASSLSGSWYNEQFF. In DNA form, the CDR3 reads TGTGCCAGCAGTCTTAGCGGGAGCTGGTACAATGAGCAGTTCTTC.

This clone was detected once. The chain couples TRBV4-2 to TRBJ2-7; no firm D call. The V gene's germline CDR1 is LGHNA and CDR2 YNFKEQ. This CDR3 has 13 amino acids. The V gene lost 3 bases and the J gene lost 5 bases, with 11 bases spanning the gap. The CDR3 nucleotides read TGTGCCAGCAGCCACCAAAGAGTCCACGAGCAGTACTTC. Its translation is CASSHQRVHEQYF.

The rearrangement links TRBV5-1 to TRBJ2-7; D gene uncertain. Germline loops: CDR1 SGHRS, CDR2 YFSETQ. This CDR3 is built from 13 residues. Trimming cost V 1 base and J 3 bases, with 8 bases left between them. The CDR3: CASSLQRSYEQYF. The DNA for the CDR3 is TGCGCCAGCAGCTTGCAACGGAGCTACGAGCAGTACTTC. Full variable domain (missing parts from reference TRBV5-1 and TRBJ2-7): KAGVTQTPRYLIKTRGQQVTLSCSPISGHRSVSWYQQTPGQGLQFLFEYFSETQRNKGNFPGRFSGRQFSNSRSEMNVSTLELGDSALYLCASSLQRSYEQYFGPGTRLTVT.

This chain uses TRBV4-3 with TRBJ2-7, with D possibly being TRBD2 (6 bases). Germline CDR1 is LGHNA and CDR2 is YSLEER. The CDR3 length is 15 residues. Trimming left V 3 bases short and J 2 bases short, with 14 bases between. As DNA, the CDR3 is TGCGCCAGCAGCCAGATAGCGGCTCTAACCTACGAGCAGTACTTC. This translates into CASSQIAALTYEQYF.

V is TRBV28 and J is TRBJ2-2; 7 bases agree with TRBD2. The CDR3 runs 16 residues. CDR1 and CDR2 (germline): MDHEN, SYDVKM. Trimming took 4 bases from V and 3 from J; bases not matched to a gene: 8. The CDR3 DNA follows: TGTGCCAGCAGTTGGGGAGGGAGTTTTGACACCGGGGAGCTGTTTTTT. This encodes CASSWGGSFDTGELFF.

The chain couples TRBV6-5 to TRBJ2-1; TRBD1 agrees at 10 bases. With 5 bases clipped from V and 3 bases from J, the junction kept 4 bases outside the gene matches. Germline values: CDR1 MNHEY, CDR2 SVGAGI. The CDR3 covers 15 residues. CDR3 coding DNA: TGTGCCAGCAGTCCCGACAGGGGGCTCTACAATGAGCAGTTCTTC. Protein: CASSPDRGLYNEQFF.